This TCR beta chain was recorded in a study of T cell responses to AZD1222 COVID-19 vaccine. Germline-derived CDR1 and CDR2 are KGHSH and LQKENI. V lost 2 bases and J lost 0, with 8 bases in between. The CDR3 is 15 residues long. Using immunoSEQ multiplex PCR, the repertoire was profiled, and TCRdb retains in-frame clones only, with some absent. The data hold about 150,000 clones, with around 93% observed a single time. The receptor comes from an adult in good health. The chain is built from TRBV18 and TRBJ1-5; D is unresolved. Sequenced here: peripheral blood, sampled on day 0 of AZD1222 vaccination. The CDR3 DNA is TGTGCCAGCTCACCAAGTCAGTATAGCAATCAGCCCCAGCATTTT. Its protein product is CASSPSQYSNQPQHF.